This entry lists 28 T cell receptor beta chains sequenced from one sample in a study of cytomegalovirus exposure and HLA in healthy donors. PCR involved 60 Vbeta and 13 Jbeta primers. Measured with immunoSEQ multiplex PCR; TCRdb has only the in-frame clones, and not every one. The sample comprises 150,000 to 160,000 clones, about 80% of which are singletons, and 4% rests with the top ten. The sample consisted of PBMCs. The receptors come from a woman aged 40 to 49 in good health and CMV-seronegative.

The J gene is TRBJ1-2, the V gene TRBV19, with D perhaps matching TRBD1 (5 bases). Trimming stripped 5 bases from V and 1 base from J, with 8 bases between. CDR1 LNHDA and CDR2 SQIVND come from the germline V gene (reference sequence). The CDR3 spans 13 residues. CDR3 protein: CASSYRGNYGYTF. The DNA for the CDR3 is TGTGCCAGTAGTTATAGGGGTAACTATGGCTACACCTTC.

This clone was recorded once. This chain uses TRBV5-4 with TRBJ1-1; 9 positions agree with TRBD1. The V gene end was trimmed by 4 bases and the J gene end by 5 bases; junction bases not matched to a gene: 6. Germline CDR1 and CDR2: SGHNT and YYREEE (reference sequence). This CDR3 contains 14 residues. CDR3 protein: CASSPDRGGTEAFF. The DNA of the CDR3 is TGTGCCAGCAGCCCCGACAGGGGGGGAACTGAAGCTTTCTTT.

The chain recombines TRBV5-4 with TRBJ2-5; 7 nucleotides agree with TRBD1. This CDR3 region has 14 residues. V gave up 4 bases and J gave up 2 bases; unmatched junction bases: 5. Germline V gene data show CDR1 as SGHNT and CDR2 as YYREEE (reference sequence). In DNA, the CDR3 is TGTGCCAGCAGCCCCCGGGACAGTCAAGAGACCCAGTACTTC. This encodes CASSPRDSQETQYF.

This clone was seen just once. The chain is built from TRBV5-1 and TRBJ1-5; the match to TRBD1 covers 7 bases. The CDR3 length is 15 residues. CDR1 is SGHRS and CDR2 is YFSETQ in the germline V gene. The V gene end was trimmed by 0 bases and the J gene end by 5 bases; junction bases not matched to a gene: 5. CDR3 sequence: CASSLEEGAHQPQHF. The CDR3 region has the DNA TGCGCCAGCAGCTTGGAGGAGGGGGCCCATCAGCCCCAGCATTTT.

This chain uses TRBV9 with TRBJ2-5; D may be TRBD1 (5 bases). The CDR3 consists of 15 residues. Per the germline V gene, CDR1 is SGDLS and CDR2 is YYNGEE. Trimming left V 0 bases short and J 4 bases short, with 13 bases between. CDR3 sequence: CASSVDFQRGETQYF. CDR3 nucleotides: TGTGCCAGCAGCGTAGATTTCCAAAGGGGAGAGACCCAGTACTTC.

The DNA for the CDR3 is TGTGCCAGCAGCTTAGGACTAGCGACTAGCACAGATACGCAGTATTTT. Amino acids: CASSLGLATSTDTQYF. The chain carries TRBV7-9 and TRBJ2-3, with 8 positions matching TRBD2. V was clipped by 1 base and J by 0 bases; unmatched bases: 3. CDR3 size: 16 residues. Per germline, CDR1 SEHNR and CDR2 FQNEAQ (reference sequence).

The chain is built from TRBV30 and TRBJ2-3, with a possible D match to TRBD2 (6 bases). Germline CDR1 reads GTSNPN; CDR2 reads SVGIG (reference sequence). The V and J ends lost 6 bases and 2 bases respectively, with 15 bases between them. The CDR3 is 14 amino acids. CDR3 DNA sequence: TGTGCCTGTTCGCTGACTAGGGCCACAGATACGCAGTATTTT. Translated, it gives CACSLTRATDTQYF.

The chain recombines TRBV4-1 with TRBJ2-3; 8 nucleotides line up with TRBD2. Trimming cost V 0 bases and J 3 bases; bases outside gene matches: 2. The CDR3 has 15 amino acids. Germline-derived CDR1 and CDR2 are MGHRA and YSYEKL. CDR3 region: CASSQDASGTDTQYF. The DNA for the CDR3 is TGCGCCAGCAGCCAAGATGCTAGCGGGACAGATACGCAGTATTTT.

CDR3 sequence (DNA): TGCAGCGTTGAAGATCGGACAGGGGTAGGCTACACCTTC. Amino acids: CSVEDRTGVGYTF. This chain uses TRBV29-1 with TRBJ1-2, with 9 positions matching TRBD1. The CDR3 covers 13 residues. Germline V gene lookup returns CDR1 SQVTM and CDR2 ANQGSEA. The V gene end was trimmed by 0 bases and the J gene end by 8 bases; junction bases not matched to a gene: 4.

This clone was seen only a few times. The chain carries TRBV7-6 and TRBJ1-5; 9 bases map to TRBD1. CDR3 size: 16 residues. V lost 5 bases to trimming and J lost 7 bases; unmatched junction nucleotides: 12. Germline CDR1 reads SGHVS; CDR2 reads FNYEAQ. As DNA, the CDR3 is TGTGCCAGCAGCACGGAGGAGGGACAGGGTTACCAGCCCCAGCATTTT. Protein: CASSTEEGQGYQPQHF. The full variable domain, its missing parts supplied by reference TRBV7-6 and TRBJ1-5, is GAGVSQSPRYKVTKRGQDVALRCDPISGHVSLYWYRQALGQGPEFLTYFNYEAQQDKSGLPNDRFSAERPEGSISTLTIQRTEQRDSAMYRCASSTEEGQGYQPQHFGDGTRLSIL.

The chain links TRBV4-1 to TRBJ2-7; a weak D match, TRBD1 (6 bases). V lost 0 bases, J lost 2 bases, and 17 bases lay in between. CDR1 is MGHRA and CDR2 is YSYEKL in the germline V gene. This CDR3 is built from 17 residues. The CDR3 DNA sequence: TGCGCCAGCAGCCAAGATCTCGGACAGACGCTTACCTACGAGCAGTACTTC. Protein: CASSQDLGQTLTYEQYF.

This clone appeared once. The CDR3 nucleotides are TGTGCCAGTAGTATCTCCTCTAGCACAGATACGCAGTATTTT. Encoded protein: CASSISSSTDTQYF. The V call is TRBV19, the J call TRBJ2-3; no clear D. CDR1 is LNHDA, CDR2 SQIVND, per germline (reference sequence). This CDR3 contains 14 residues. The V and J ends lost 3 bases and 0 bases respectively, with 7 bases between them.

This clone was observed a few times. Lacking the conserved final phenylalanine or tryptophan, this CDR3 likely reflects a read error. The V and J genes are TRBV6-5 and TRBJ1-2; 8 bases align to TRBD1. V shed 5 bases, J shed 4 bases, and the junction held 6 bases outside the gene matches. The germline CDR1 and CDR2 sequences are MNHEY and SVGAGI. This CDR3 comprises 14 residues. In DNA, the CDR3 is TGTGCCAGCAGTCGGACAGGGAGCCGCTATGGCTACACCGTC. This translates into CASSRTGSRYGYTV.

This clone was seen more than once but under ten times. The chain carries TRBV6-1 and TRBJ2-6, with a tentative D call TRBD1 (5 bases). The length of the CDR3 is 15 residues. V lost 6 bases and J lost 0, with 9 bases in between. Germline V gene data show CDR1 as MNHNS and CDR2 as SASEGT. CDR3 amino acids: CASRADSSGANVLTF. DNA for the CDR3: TGTGCCAGCAGAGCAGACAGCTCTGGGGCCAACGTCCTGACTTTC.

The table lists this clone with a few counts. The chain links TRBV6-1 to TRBJ2-7; 9 positions match TRBD1. Germline V gene lookup returns CDR1 MNHNS and CDR2 SASEGT. J gave up 3 bases and V 6 bases, and 3 bases lay outside the gene matches. This CDR3 is 13 amino acids long. This chain's CDR3 is CASRRDRVYEQYF. The CDR3 nucleotides are TGTGCCAGCAGACGGGACAGGGTCTACGAGCAGTACTTC.

The chain links TRBV9 to TRBJ1-2; D unresolved. Trimming left V 0 bases short and J 8 bases short, with 11 bases between. Germline loops: CDR1 SGDLS, CDR2 YYNGEE. There are 13 residues in the CDR3. The CDR3 here is CASSVVWGGGYTF. Here the CDR3 DNA reads TGTGCCAGCAGCGTAGTTTGGGGAGGGGGCTACACCTTC.

The chain couples TRBV15 to TRBJ2-1, with D tentatively TRBD2 (6 bases). The CDR3 extends over 14 amino acids. V lost 3 bases, J lost 3 bases, and 9 bases lay in between. The germline V gene has CDR1 LNHNV and CDR2 YYDKDF (reference sequence). This chain's CDR3 is CATSREGLYNEQFF. The CDR3, as DNA: TGTGCCACCAGCAGGGAGGGGCTCTACAATGAGCAGTTCTTC.

This CDR3 reads CASSELAGDTGELFF. CDR3 DNA: TGTGCCAGCAGTGAACTAGCGGGAGACACCGGGGAGCTGTTTTTT. This sequence joins TRBV6-4 and TRBJ2-2; 11 bases map to TRBD2. Germline CDR1 is MRHNA and CDR2 is SNTAGT. The ends lost 3 bases at V and 3 bases at J; junction bases unmatched: 0. The CDR3 consists of 15 residues.

Worth noting for this clone: Different DNA sequences within this sample yield the same CDR3. The genes are TRBV5-1 and TRBJ1-1; D not resolved. CDR1 is SGHRS and CDR2 is YFSETQ in the germline V gene. V lost 2 bases and J 1 base, leaving 3 bases between the germline ends. The CDR3 has 12 residues. In DNA form, the CDR3 reads TGCGCCAGCAGCTTCTCGAACACTGAAGCTTTCTTT. This encodes CASSFSNTEAFF.

This chain links TRBV11-3 with TRBJ2-5; 15 bases agree with TRBD2. The germline V gene has CDR1 SGHNT and CDR2 YENEEA. J gave up 6 bases and V 5 bases, and 4 bases lay outside the gene matches. CDR3 length equals 15 residues. Here the CDR3 reads CASSLGTSGGQTQYF. CDR3 coding DNA: TGTGCCAGCAGCCTGGGGACTAGCGGGGGGCAGACCCAGTACTTC. The full variable domain, in which reference TRBV11-3 and TRBJ2-5 provide the parts outside the CDR3, is EAGVVQSPRYKIIEKKQPVAFWCNPISGHNTLYWYLQNLGQGPELLIRYENEEAVDDSQLPKDRFSAERLKGVDSTLKIQPAELGDSAVYLCASSLGTSGGQTQYFGPGTRLLVL.

The chain recombines TRBV5-1 with TRBJ2-7, with TRBD1 matching 7 bases. Germline loops: CDR1 SGHRS, CDR2 YFSETQ. This CDR3 comprises 15 residues. After removal of 4 bases from V and 1 base from J, the junction contained 8 bases not matched to a gene. CDR3 sequence reads: CASSPGYRGSYEQYF. CDR3 DNA: TGCGCCAGCAGCCCGGGATACAGGGGATCCTACGAGCAGTACTTC.

This clone was counted between two and nine times. The CDR3 loop reads CASSHGKLYGYTF. CDR3 coding DNA: TGTGCCAGCAGTCACGGGAAACTATATGGCTACACCTTC. This chain links TRBV6-5 with TRBJ1-2; D call uncertain. The CDR3 has 13 amino acids. Trimming took off 5 bases at V and 5 bases at J, with 12 bases between the two ends. Germline loops: CDR1 MNHEY, CDR2 SVGAGI.

V usage is TRBV7-9 and J usage is TRBJ2-7; D is perhaps TRBD2 (7 bases). Trimming stripped 5 bases from V and 4 bases from J, with 21 bases between. Germline CDR1 reads SEHNR; CDR2 reads FQNEAQ (reference sequence). The CDR3 runs 16 residues. CDR3 DNA sequence: TGTGCCAGCAGCCCCTCGGGTAAGGGGGGGGAATACGAGCAGTACTTC. Translating it yields CASSPSGKGGEYEQYF.

CDR3 DNA sequence: TGTGCCAGCAGCCAAGGAGGTAGCAATCAGCCCCAGCATTTT. Amino acids: CASSQGGSNQPQHF. The chain is built from TRBV4-2 and TRBJ1-5; D remains ambiguous. This CDR3 is built from 14 residues. Germline V gives CDR1 LGHNA, CDR2 YNFKEQ. V dropped 1 base and J dropped 0 bases, with 4 bases sitting between them.

Remarks on this clone: One end of the junction varies from germline; a read error may be responsible. The gene calls are TRBV7-7 and TRBJ2-5; D is unresolved. Germline CDR1 is SSHAT and CDR2 is FNYEAQ (reference sequence). The CDR3 sequence is 13 residues long. The CDR3 sequence is CASSLNARETQYF. The CDR3 DNA is TGTGCTAGCAGCTTAAACGCCCGGGAGACCCAGTACTTC.

This chain connects TRBV7-2 to TRBJ1-4, with TRBD1 as a possible D gene (6 bases). Germline CDR1 is SGHTA and CDR2 is FQGNSA. V lost 7 bases and J lost 8, with 20 bases in between. The CDR3 is 15 residues long. CDR3 sequence reads: CASTRGGPSGEKLFF. The CDR3 nucleotides are TGTGCCAGCACCCGGGGGGGGCCCTCAGGGGAAAAACTGTTTTTT.

The chain is built from TRBV19 and TRBJ2-5; 12 bases match TRBD2. There are 17 residues in the CDR3. Germline V gene sequence: CDR1 LNHDA, CDR2 SQIVND (reference sequence). Unmatched junction bases numbered 8, after V lost 1 base and J lost 5 bases. The CDR3 sequence is CASSIVASGRGGETQYF. The CDR3 DNA is TGTGCCAGTAGTATAGTGGCTAGCGGGAGGGGAGGCGAGACCCAGTACTTC.

The V call is TRBV28, the J call TRBJ1-1; weak D call: TRBD1 (5 bases). Germline lookup yields CDR1 MDHEN and CDR2 SYDVKM. Trimming stripped 7 bases from V and 5 bases from J, with 14 bases between. CDR3 length: 13 amino acids. The CDR3 here is CASILGVGTEAFF. The CDR3 DNA sequence: TGTGCCAGCATCCTAGGGGTGGGTACTGAAGCTTTCTTT.